The clone carrying this TCR beta chain was counted at least ten times. Trimming removed 0 bases from V and 2 bases from J, with 15 bases in between. This CDR3 has 16 amino acids. The germline gives CDR1 DFQATT, CDR2 SNEGSKA (reference sequence). The sample originates from a study of neurological immune-mediated disorders. Sample time point: technical triplicate 3. Input was around 1 million sorted T cells, either CD4+ or CD8+. TCRdb re-analysed the 5' RACE reads in MiXCR, keeping a single row per CDR3 protein. The repertoire has over 25,000 distinct CDR3 sequences, about 16% of them found once; the top ten carry around 4.9%.

This chain links TRBV20-1 with TRBJ2-3, with D perhaps TRBD2 (6 bases). The clonotype originates from a female donor with HTLV-1-associated myelopathy (HAM/TSP). Sequencing input: CD4+ T cells from blood. CDR3 nucleotide sequence: TGCAGTGCTAGAGAAGGGTATGGGGGGATCACAGATACGCAGTATTTT. It specifies CSAREGYGGITDTQYF.